This record covers a single TCR beta chain. The antigen it recognizes is unknown. No base quality information exists; no much larger clone differs at one position. The sample originates from a study of shared clonotypes between healthy human individuals (dated by TCRdb to the early 2020s). Study-level background: The cohort included three men and a couple of women between 18 and 49 years of age. For each donor, CD4 naive and CD4 memory were each run on three plates, CD8 naive on two plates, and CD8 memory on one plate. The study deeply sequenced blood TCR repertoires of roughly five healthy adults to estimate repertoire size and the extent of clonotype sharing between individuals. To increase sequencing depth and limit assay-specific biases, different laboratories used diverse techniques to prepare libraries and sequence TCR repertoires. Each donor's leukapheresis produced roughly between roughly 0.85 and 10 billion PBMCs.

The CDR3 spans 12 residues, from the cysteine through the phenylalanine. Only the CDR3 region is kept as DNA, spanning 36 bases read in frame from base 1. CDR1 and CDR2, looked up from the germline V gene, are MDHEN and SYDVKM. V lost 7 bases and J lost 1 base; the stretch between them is 8 bases long. General findings and caveats noted by the study authors: Pairwise subsampling indicated that sequencing depth was expected to affect the degree of clonotype sharing among donors. Sampling was restricted to blood, and TCR repertoires in tissues likely differ from the TCR repertoires found in blood. When four donors were compared, the shared fraction of clonotypes was about 5.5% for naive CD4, less than 4% for naive CD8, about 2.4% for memory CD4, and less than 0.45% for memory CD8. Rarefaction of sorted-subset datasets indicated incomplete sequencing despite the large sequencing depth. Because the study included a small number of donors, the genetic and exposure-history diversity represented was limited. Larger estimated clonotype richness was generally found for naive subsets than for memory subsets. Clonotypes shared by all four sorted-subset donors showed higher generation probabilities than non-shared clonotypes.

The donors were healthy, HIV-negative adults with no recently reported acute infections or vaccinations. Only Caucasian adults living in Nashville, Tennessee, USA were represented among the donors. CD4+ T cells were enriched by magnetic negative selection, after which naive cells were positively selected on CD45RA and the negative fraction was taken as the memory subset. Blood was collected by leukapheresis, and PBMCs were isolated by Ficoll-Histopaque density gradient centrifugation and then cryopreserved in liquid nitrogen vapor phase. Analytical flow cytometry was used to check the purity and quantity of every magnetically sorted T cell population. From each sorted fraction, genomic DNA was isolated and quantified by UV absorbance on a Nanodrop 2000c. Using the deep immunoSEQ assay, TCR CDR3 regions were amplified from genomic DNA by multiplex PCR. Extracted genomic DNA from each cell subset was spread evenly across all wells of several immunoSEQ 96-well plates, with each plate serving as a replicate. For sorted subsets, around 200 ng genomic DNA, equal to tens of thousands of T cell genomes, was loaded into each replicate PCR. Purified libraries were quantified with a Qubit 3.0 fluorometer, sized on a Bioanalyzer 2100, and re-quantified with the KAPA Library Quantification kit. A separate single-read 150-cycle Illumina NextSeq 550 flow cell was used to sequence each immunoSEQ 96-well plate. Turning to the authors' computational methods: Because the immunoSEQ output included only junctional sequences and no quality scores, the filtering could not be the same as the filtering used for full-length reads. To assign V/J genes and CDR3, sequences were annotated using PyIR, a Python wrapper for IgBLAST v1.9, with IMGT germline references. Reads were filtered out if the reads had weak V/J assignments (E-value above 1e-6), no CDR3, stop codons, out-of-frame junctions, or ambiguous translated residues. A V3J clonotype was defined by an identical inferred V gene, J gene, and CDR3 amino acid sequence. The percentage overlap between two repertoires was calculated by dividing the number of shared unique clonotypes by the size of the smaller repertoire. Richness of each repertoire was evaluated using RTK rarefaction, the Chao1 estimator, and Recon v2.1 estimates of unobserved clonotypes. Generation probabilities were computed with OLGA for all TCRbeta clonotypes obtained by the gDNA method from four donors. TCRdb carries this immuneACCESS record with in-frame sequences only. Its versions omit some clonotypes, under half of them owing to an unresolved V gene in the studies checked, with the rest unexplained. The V and J calls and clone size come from that table; D and trimming were worked out from the DNA. The sample data list about 600,000 clones, and more than 95% of these were observed just once. The biggest ten clones account for around 0.058% of the sample.

The receptor comes from a woman aged 25 to 39 in good health. Sequenced material: naive CD4+ T cells sorted from blood. According to the study, the label for this sample's cell subset or site signals: CD45RA+ positively selected. Recombination connected TRBV28 to TRBJ2-7, and TRBD1 may be the D gene, going by 6 matching bases. The nucleotides read TGTGCCAGCAAGGACAGATCCTACGAGCAGTACTTC. It encodes CASKDRSYEQYF.